The rows below give T cell receptor beta chains drawn from one sample of a study of T cell repertoires in cytomegalovirus infection. TCRdb called the reads again in MiXCR, with one record for every CDR3 protein. The sample carries about 83,000 distinct CDR3 sequences, about 24% recorded once. For these receptors, no antigen is known. The specimen was CD8+ T cells from cultured PBMCs, collected from culture after CMV antigen stimulation. These TCRs come from a human donor in good health (CMV status not recorded). Some clones in this sample may be carry-over from other donors' samples. Both conserved end residues are part of each CDR3. A D gene is named only where the DNA matches it firmly. The size of a clone is reported for some rows only, either as once, few or many, or as a class for expanded clones.

V gene: TRBV5-4; J gene: TRBJ2-2; D gene: TRBD2; clone size: NA; CDR3 length: 17; CDR3 DNA: TGTGCCAGCAGCCTGGATCTAGGCGGGAGTGGCACCGGGGAGCTGTTTTTT; CDR3 protein: CASSLDLGGSGTGELFF
V gene: TRBV7-2; J gene: TRBJ2-7; D gene: TRBD1; clone size: many; CDR3 length: 16; CDR3 DNA: TGTGCCAGCAGCTCACCCACCGGGACAGGGCACGGCGAGCAGTACTTC; CDR3 protein: CASSSPTGTGHGEQYF
V gene: TRBV28; J gene: TRBJ2-7; D gene: TRBD2; clone size: NA; CDR3 length: 15; CDR3 DNA: TGTGCCAGCAGTTTATCATCACTAGCGGGGTTCGAGCAGTACTTC; CDR3 protein: CASSLSSLAGFEQYF
V gene: TRBV7-9; J gene: TRBJ2-7; D gene: NA; clone size: NA; CDR3 length: 15; CDR3 DNA: TGTGCCAGCAGCTTAGCCCAGGGTATGATAGACGAGCAGTACTTC; CDR3 protein: CASSLAQGMIDEQYF
V gene: TRBV9; J gene: TRBJ2-7; D gene: NA; clone size: NA; CDR3 length: 15; CDR3 DNA: TGTGCCAGCAGCGTAGAATGGGGGGTCTCCTACGAGCAGTACTTC; CDR3 protein: CASSVEWGVSYEQYF
V gene: TRBV20-1; J gene: TRBJ2-7; D gene: NA; clone size: few; CDR3 length: 12; CDR3 DNA: TGCAGTGCTAGAGCGGGCTCCTACGAGCAGTACTTC; CDR3 protein: CSARAGSYEQYF
V gene: TRBV19; J gene: TRBJ2-7; D gene: NA; clone size: NA; CDR3 length: 17; CDR3 DNA: TGTGCCAGTAGTATAGGAGGGGGAACAGATGAGGACTACGAGCAGTACTTC; CDR3 protein: CASSIGGGTDEDYEQYF
V gene: TRBV27; J gene: TRBJ2-1; D gene: TRBD2; clone size: NA; CDR3 length: 16; CDR3 DNA: TGTGCCAGCAGTTTATGGTATCGGGGGGGGCTGGATGAGCAGTTCTTC; CDR3 protein: CASSLWYRGGLDEQFF
V gene: TRBV5-6; J gene: TRBJ2-1; D gene: NA; clone size: few; CDR3 length: 14; CDR3 DNA: TGTGCCAGCAGCTTGAAAGAGGGAAACAATGAGCAGTTCTTC; CDR3 protein: CASSLKEGNNEQFF
V gene: TRBV20-1; J gene: TRBJ2-7; D gene: TRBD1; clone size: few; CDR3 length: 14; CDR3 DNA: TGCAGTGCGGAACGCCGGGACAGGACGGGTGAGCAGTACTTC; CDR3 protein: CSAERRDRTGEQYF
V gene: TRBV12-3/TRBV12-4; J gene: TRBJ2-7; D gene: TRBD2; clone size: NA; CDR3 length: 13; CDR3 DNA: TGTGTCACCGGGACTAGCGGACCTTACGAGCAGTACTTC; CDR3 protein: CVTGTSGPYEQYF
V gene: TRBV27; J gene: TRBJ2-2; D gene: NA; clone size: many; CDR3 length: 14; CDR3 DNA: TGTGCCAGCAGTTTGGAGGGCGTAACCGGGGAGCTGTTTTTT; CDR3 protein: CASSLEGVTGELFF
V gene: TRBV20-1; J gene: TRBJ2-5; D gene: NA; clone size: NA; CDR3 length: 15; CDR3 DNA: TGCAGTGCTGGAGATCTTAGGGGGAGCCAAGAGACCCAGTACTTC; CDR3 protein: CSAGDLRGSQETQYF
V gene: TRBV6-1; J gene: TRBJ1-2; D gene: NA; clone size: many; CDR3 length: 14; CDR3 DNA: TGTGCCAGCAGTTTCGGACAGCAGATTTATGGCTACACCTTC; CDR3 protein: CASSFGQQIYGYTF
V gene: TRBV7-4; J gene: TRBJ2-7; D gene: TRBD2; clone size: many; CDR3 length: 14; CDR3 DNA: TGTGCCAGCAGCTTCGGGACTAAGAAAGACGAGCAGTACTTC; CDR3 protein: CASSFGTKKDEQYF
V gene: TRBV9; J gene: TRBJ2-5; D gene: TRBD2; clone size: few; CDR3 length: 16; CDR3 DNA: TGTGCCAGCAGCCCCTCGGGACTAGCGGGACTAGAGACCCAGTACTTC; CDR3 protein: CASSPSGLAGLETQYF
V gene: TRBV7-9; J gene: TRBJ2-5; D gene: TRBD2; clone size: NA; CDR3 length: 19; CDR3 DNA: TGTGCCAGCAGCTTCGACGGACTAGCGGGAGGGCTGATTCAAGAGACCCAGTACTTC; CDR3 protein: CASSFDGLAGGLIQETQYF
V gene: TRBV14; J gene: TRBJ2-1; D gene: NA; clone size: few; CDR3 length: 11; CDR3 DNA: TGTGCCAGCAGCGTCGGGACCGAGCAGTTCTTC; CDR3 protein: CASSVGTEQFF
V gene: TRBV30; J gene: TRBJ2-7; D gene: TRBD1; clone size: NA; CDR3 length: 12; CDR3 DNA: TGTGCCTGGAGCGTGACAGGGCCCGAGCTGTACTTC; CDR3 protein: CAWSVTGPELYF
V gene: TRBV20-1; J gene: TRBJ2-3; D gene: TRBD2; clone size: few; CDR3 length: 15; CDR3 DNA: TGCAGTGCTAAAGGACTAGCGGGAACCACAGATACGCAGTATTTT; CDR3 protein: CSAKGLAGTTDTQYF
V gene: TRBV6-1; J gene: TRBJ2-3; D gene: NA; clone size: NA; CDR3 length: 15; CDR3 DNA: TGTGCCAGCAGTCGGACAGTTACTAGCACAGATACGCAGTATTTT; CDR3 protein: CASSRTVTSTDTQYF
V gene: TRBV7-2; J gene: TRBJ2-5; D gene: TRBD2; clone size: many; CDR3 length: 16; CDR3 DNA: TGTGCCAGCAGCTTTTCGGGACTAGCGGGAGCTGAGACCCAGTACTTC; CDR3 protein: CASSFSGLAGAETQYF
V gene: TRBV7-9; J gene: TRBJ2-5; D gene: NA; clone size: many; CDR3 length: 13; CDR3 DNA: TGTGCCAGCAGCTTAGAGGCCCGAGAGACCCAGTACTTC; CDR3 protein: CASSLEARETQYF
V gene: TRBV12-5; J gene: TRBJ2-1; D gene: NA; clone size: many; CDR3 length: 13; CDR3 DNA: TGTGCTAGTGGTCGCAAACAGGGTCTTGAGCAGTTCTTC; CDR3 protein: CASGRKQGLEQFF
V gene: TRBV28; J gene: TRBJ2-7; D gene: TRBD1; clone size: NA; CDR3 length: 15; CDR3 DNA: TGTGCCAGCAGCGCCACGACAGGGGTTTCCCACGAGCAGTACTTC; CDR3 protein: CASSATTGVSHEQYF
V gene: TRBV6-6; J gene: TRBJ1-2; D gene: NA; clone size: few; CDR3 length: 16; CDR3 DNA: TGTGCCAGCAGCTCGCCCTCCCTGGCAGGGGTGTATGGCTACACCTTC; CDR3 protein: CASSSPSLAGVYGYTF
V gene: TRBV27; J gene: TRBJ2-7; D gene: NA; clone size: few; CDR3 length: 15; CDR3 DNA: TGTGCCAGCAGTTTACTCCGGGGGGCTTTAGGCGAGCAGTACTTC; CDR3 protein: CASSLLRGALGEQYF
V gene: TRBV5-6; J gene: TRBJ2-1; D gene: TRBD1; clone size: many; CDR3 length: 15; CDR3 DNA: TGTGCCAGCAGCTTGGTACAGGGACAGGCGAGGGAGCAGTTCTTC; CDR3 protein: CASSLVQGQAREQFF
V gene: TRBV11-2; J gene: TRBJ1-5; D gene: NA; clone size: once; CDR3 length: 15; CDR3 DNA: TGTGCTAGCAGATTGGCCGGGACGGAGAATCAGCCCCAGCATTTT; CDR3 protein: CASRLAGTENQPQHF
V gene: TRBV6-1; J gene: TRBJ2-5; D gene: NA; clone size: NA; CDR3 length: 13; CDR3 DNA: TGTGCCAGCCGTGGGGGGCCGGGGGAGACCCAGTACTTC; CDR3 protein: CASRGGPGETQYF
V gene: TRBV6-2/TRBV6-3; J gene: TRBJ1-1; D gene: NA; clone size: NA; CDR3 length: 15; CDR3 DNA: TGTGCCAGCAGTTACCAAGCAAGCCCGAAGACTGAAGCTTTCTTT; CDR3 protein: CASSYQASPKTEAFF
V gene: TRBV12-3/TRBV12-4; J gene: TRBJ1-4; D gene: NA; clone size: NA; CDR3 length: 14; CDR3 DNA: TGTGCCAGCAGTTTGGGAGGGTATAATGAAAAACTGTTTTTT; CDR3 protein: CASSLGGYNEKLFF
V gene: TRBV19; J gene: TRBJ2-3; D gene: NA; clone size: NA; CDR3 length: 18; CDR3 DNA: TGTGCCAGTAGTATAGAGAGTCTCCAGGTTGGGGTCACAGATACGCAGTATTTT; CDR3 protein: CASSIESLQVGVTDTQYF
V gene: TRBV19; J gene: TRBJ1-5; D gene: NA; clone size: many; CDR3 length: 18; CDR3 DNA: TGTGCCAGTAAGGGGCCTGGGGACCTCCCCAGTCCGGCTCAGCCCCAGCATTTT; CDR3 protein: CASKGPGDLPSPAQPQHF
V gene: TRBV28; J gene: TRBJ1-6; D gene: TRBD1; clone size: NA; CDR3 length: 15; CDR3 DNA: TGTGCCAGCAGTATTCTGCAGGGGGCGCGGTCACCCCTCCACTTT; CDR3 protein: CASSILQGARSPLHF
V gene: TRBV7-9; J gene: TRBJ1-1; D gene: NA; clone size: few; CDR3 length: 12; CDR3 DNA: TGTGCCAGCAGCCTGTCGGACACTGAAGCTTTCTTT; CDR3 protein: CASSLSDTEAFF
V gene: TRBV7-8; J gene: TRBJ2-1; D gene: NA; clone size: many; CDR3 length: 12; CDR3 DNA: TGTGCCAGCAGCCCTAGCCGGAATGAGCAGTTCTTC; CDR3 protein: CASSPSRNEQFF
V gene: TRBV24-1; J gene: TRBJ2-5; D gene: TRBD1; clone size: NA; CDR3 length: 16; CDR3 DNA: TGTGCCACCAGTGAAGCGGGACAGGGGGTTGCGGAGACCCAGTACTTC; CDR3 protein: CATSEAGQGVAETQYF
V gene: TRBV7-3; J gene: TRBJ2-1; D gene: NA; clone size: NA; CDR3 length: 17; CDR3 DNA: TGTGCCAGCAGCTTAAAATTAACTGGGATTTCTGGCAATGAGCAGTTCTTC; CDR3 protein: CASSLKLTGISGNEQFF
V gene: TRBV28; J gene: TRBJ1-1; D gene: NA; clone size: medium-sized; CDR3 length: 15; CDR3 DNA: TGTGCCAGCAGCCCTGCGGGGTTTGTGAACACTGAAGCTTTCTTT; CDR3 protein: CASSPAGFVNTEAFF
V gene: TRBV9; J gene: TRBJ2-5; D gene: TRBD1; clone size: NA; CDR3 length: 16; CDR3 DNA: TGTGCCAGCAGCGTAGCAGGGACAGGGAGGTCGGAGACCCAGTACTTC; CDR3 protein: CASSVAGTGRSETQYF
V gene: TRBV4-1; J gene: TRBJ2-7; D gene: NA; clone size: many; CDR3 length: 13; CDR3 DNA: TGCGCCAGCAGCCAAGGGCTAGCTTACGAGCAGTACTTC; CDR3 protein: CASSQGLAYEQYF
V gene: TRBV7-6; J gene: TRBJ2-1; D gene: TRBD2; clone size: many; CDR3 length: 14; CDR3 DNA: TGTGCCAGCAGCGCCGGGGGGGTGGGTAATGAGCAGTTCTTC; CDR3 protein: CASSAGGVGNEQFF
V gene: TRBV28; J gene: TRBJ1-2; D gene: NA; clone size: NA; CDR3 length: 11; CDR3 DNA: TGTGCCAGCAGTTGGGCTTATGGCTACACCTTC; CDR3 protein: CASSWAYGYTF
V gene: TRBV3-1; J gene: TRBJ2-1; D gene: TRBD2; clone size: NA; CDR3 length: 16; CDR3 DNA: TGTGCCAGCAGCCAAGAAGCAGCGGGGGACGGAAATGAGCAGTTCTTC; CDR3 protein: CASSQEAAGDGNEQFF
V gene: TRBV28; J gene: TRBJ2-1; D gene: NA; clone size: few; CDR3 length: 15; CDR3 DNA: TGTGCCAGCAGTTTAAAGGGGCTTGGGGTTGGGGAGCAGTTCTTC; CDR3 protein: CASSLKGLGVGEQFF
V gene: TRBV4-1; J gene: TRBJ2-2; D gene: TRBD1; clone size: NA; CDR3 length: 16; CDR3 DNA: TGCGCCAGCTACGGGGGGGACAGGGGGAATACCGGGGAGCTGTTTTTT; CDR3 protein: CASYGGDRGNTGELFF
V gene: TRBV12-5; J gene: TRBJ1-1; D gene: NA; clone size: few; CDR3 length: 12; CDR3 DNA: TGTGCTAGTGGTTTAGGAGGGACTGAAGCTTTCTTT; CDR3 protein: CASGLGGTEAFF
V gene: TRBV7-9; J gene: TRBJ2-2; D gene: TRBD1; clone size: many; CDR3 length: 17; CDR3 DNA: TGTGCCAGCAGCTTAGGGACAGGGAGTTTGTACACCGGGGAGCTGTTTTTT; CDR3 protein: CASSLGTGSLYTGELFF
V gene: TRBV4-2; J gene: TRBJ2-1; D gene: NA; clone size: NA; CDR3 length: 15; CDR3 DNA: TGTGCCAGCAGCCAAGAGGTGGGACCTTACAATGAGCAGTTCTTC; CDR3 protein: CASSQEVGPYNEQFF
V gene: TRBV27; J gene: TRBJ1-2; D gene: NA; clone size: NA; CDR3 length: 15; CDR3 DNA: TGTGCCAGCAAAAAAAATCAGCAGGGGAGAGATGGCTACACCTTC; CDR3 protein: CASKKNQQGRDGYTF